Below are 31 T cell receptor beta chains sequenced from a single sample in a study of OX40 agonist ivuxolimab in advanced cancers. Assay used: immunoSEQ multiplex PCR; TCRdb lists only in-frame clones, some missing. The sample has about 73,000 clones, 92% seen once; the top ten hold roughly a tenth. The sample was CD4+ or CD8+ T cells sorted from blood, taken in a trial of the OX40 agonist ivuxolimab. These receptor sequences come from an adult with an advanced solid tumor such as melanoma, head and neck, liver or kidney cancer.

The chain combines TRBV29-1 with TRBJ2-7; D remains ambiguous. Trimming took off 4 bases at V and 5 bases at J, with 9 bases between the two ends. The length of the CDR3 is 11 residues. Germline CDR1 is SQVTM and CDR2 is ANQGSEA. Here the CDR3 DNA reads TGCAGCGTTGTTATGGAACACGAGCAGTACTTC. This gives the protein CSVVMEHEQYF.

V gene TRBV9 combines with J gene TRBJ2-7; 7 bases are a match to TRBD1. Per the germline V gene, CDR1 is SGDLS and CDR2 is YYNGEE. This CDR3 region has 14 residues. Trimming took 0 bases from V and 2 from J; bases not matched to a gene: 2. The CDR3 region has the DNA TGTGCCAGCAGCGTAGGGGACAGCCCCTACGAGCAGTACTTC. Translated, it gives CASSVGDSPYEQYF.

J is TRBJ2-7 and V is TRBV7-8; TRBD2 matches at 9 bases. The V gene end was trimmed by 1 base and the J gene end by 12 bases; junction bases not matched to a gene: 16. CDR1 and CDR2 (germline): SGHVS, FQNEAQ. The CDR3 totals 16 residues. The CDR3 loop reads CASSLGAGGGIGFGYF. The CDR3, as DNA: TGTGCCAGCAGCTTAGGGGCGGGAGGGGGTATTGGCTTTGGGTACTTC. The full variable domain, completed using reference TRBV7-8 and TRBJ2-7, is GAGVSQSPRYKVAKRGQDVALRCDPISGHVSLFWYQQALGQGPEFLTYFQNEAQLDKSGLPSDRFFAERPEGSVSTLKIQRTQQEDSAVYLCASSLGAGGGIGFGYFGPGTRLTVT.

This sequence joins TRBV19 and TRBJ2-4; D gene ambiguous. The CDR3 is 14 amino acids. Trimming left V 8 bases short and J 1 base short, with 12 bases between. Germline CDR1 LNHDA, CDR2 SQIVND (reference sequence). This chain's CDR3 is CASSEGWAKNIQYF. In DNA, the CDR3 is TGTGCCAGTTCAGAAGGGTGGGCCAAAAACATTCAGTACTTC.

The rearrangement uses TRBV7-2 and TRBJ2-1; D may be TRBD1 (5 bases). Germline V CDR1 and CDR2: SGHTA, FQGNSA. The V end lost 0 bases, the J end lost 8 bases, and 5 bases lay between the germline ends. This CDR3 is built from 12 residues. The CDR3 region has the DNA TGTGCCAGCAGCTTAGCGGGGCATGAGCAGTTCTTC. Translation gives CASSLAGHEQFF.

This clone has more than one count but fewer than ten. The gene calls are TRBV7-8 and TRBJ2-7; D perhaps matches TRBD1 (5 bases). CDR1 is SGHVS, CDR2 FQNEAQ, per germline. Trimming removed 5 bases at V and 1 base at J, with 12 bases between. The length of the CDR3 is 14 residues. The CDR3 nucleotides read TGTGCCAGCAGCCCACAGGACGGGTCCTACGAGCAGTACTTC. It encodes CASSPQDGSYEQYF.

The chain is built from TRBV4-3 and TRBJ2-7; D tentatively reads TRBD1 or TRBD2 (5 bases each). Trimming cost V 1 base and J 0 bases, with 7 bases left between them. Germline assignment: CDR1 LGHNA and CDR2 YSLEER. The CDR3 has 14 amino acids. This CDR3 reads CASSQGDASYEQYF. In DNA, the CDR3 is TGCGCCAGCAGCCAAGGGGACGCCTCCTACGAGCAGTACTTC.

CDR3 in DNA: TGTGCCAGCAGTGACCCCCGGGTAGGTGAGCAGTTCTTC. Protein product: CASSDPRVGEQFF. The rearrangement joins TRBV6-4 to TRBJ2-1; D is ambiguous. Trimming took off 2 bases at V and 9 bases at J, with 11 bases between the two ends. The CDR3 is 13 amino acids. In germline, CDR1 is MRHNA, CDR2 SNTAGT.

The rearrangement links TRBV11-2 to TRBJ2-5; 7 bases match TRBD1. Germline loops: CDR1 SGHAT, CDR2 FQNNGV. Trimming removed 1 base from V and 2 bases from J; junction bases left unmatched: 7. The CDR3 sequence is 16 residues long. The DNA of the CDR3 is TGTGCCAGCAGCTTAGTAGGACAGGCCATTCAAGAGACCCAGTACTTC. Its protein product is CASSLVGQAIQETQYF.

The V gene is TRBV7-8, the J gene TRBJ1-2; 12 nucleotides match TRBD1. Trimming removed 5 bases from V and 2 bases from J; junction bases left unmatched: 9. The germline gives CDR1 SGHVS, CDR2 FQNEAQ. The CDR3 sequence is 17 residues long. CDR3 amino acids: CASSLSGTGGDNYGYTF. CDR3 nucleotides: TGTGCCAGCAGCCTTAGTGGGACAGGGGGCGACAACTATGGCTACACCTTC.

The chain links TRBV30 to TRBJ1-5, with D possibly TRBD1 on 6 matching bases. The ends were cut back, 3 bases at V and 1 base at J, with 10 bases in the middle. CDR1 GTSNPN and CDR2 SVGIG come from the germline V gene (reference sequence). The CDR3 totals 14 residues. The DNA for the CDR3 is TGTGCCTGGAGCGCCGACAGGAGCAATCAGCCCCAGCATTTT. Translating gives CAWSADRSNQPQHF.

The V gene is TRBV6-6, the J gene TRBJ2-1; 9 bases align to TRBD1. Trimming took 5 bases from V and 8 from J; bases not matched to a gene: 13. CDR3 length: 16 amino acids. The germline V gene has CDR1 MNHNY and CDR2 SVGAGI (reference sequence). This CDR3 reads CASSRRGTGLRDEQFF. The CDR3 DNA reads TGTGCCAGCAGTCGACGGGGGACAGGGCTCAGGGATGAGCAGTTCTTC.

This chain joins TRBV7-3 and TRBJ2-1, with 7 bases identical to TRBD2. Germline V gene sequence: CDR1 SGHTA, CDR2 FQGTGA. The ends lost 0 bases at V and 5 bases at J; junction bases unmatched: 4. This CDR3 has 15 residues. The CDR3 loop reads CASSLTGTNNNEQFF. CDR3 sequence (DNA): TGTGCCAGCAGCTTAACAGGGACTAACAACAATGAGCAGTTCTTC.

The chain recombines TRBV7-2 with TRBJ1-2, with TRBD1 as a possible D gene (6 bases). The CDR3 extends over 14 amino acids. V lost 1 base and J lost 4, with 10 bases in between. CDR1 is SGHTA, CDR2 FQGNSA, per germline. The CDR3 spells CASSLGGGVYGYTF. CDR3 in DNA: TGTGCCAGCAGCTTAGGAGGGGGGGTCTATGGCTACACCTTC.

The chain combines TRBV9 with TRBJ2-2; 8 bases match TRBD1. Losses at the gene ends were 6 bases for V and 1 base for J; bases not matched to a gene: 5. Per germline, CDR1 SGDLS and CDR2 YYNGEE. The CDR3 has 15 amino acids. In DNA form, the CDR3 reads TGTGCCAGCACCTCCGGGACAGGGAACACCGGGGAGCTGTTTTTT. As protein: CASTSGTGNTGELFF.

The J gene is TRBJ2-7, the V gene TRBV4-1; TRBD1 agrees at 7 bases. The junction had 5 bases not matched to a gene; V was cut back by 3 bases and J by 0 bases. CDR1 is MGHRA, CDR2 YSYEKL, per germline. CDR3 size: 15 residues. The CDR3 bases are TGCGCCAGCAGCCACCGAGCAGGGGGCTCCTACGAGCAGTACTTC. The encoded protein is CASSHRAGGSYEQYF.

The chain recombines TRBV6-1 with TRBJ2-7; the match to TRBD2 covers 7 bases. This CDR3 has 14 residues. The germline V gene encodes CDR1 MNHNS and CDR2 SASEGT. V shed 3 bases, J shed 1 base, and the junction held 3 bases outside the gene matches. CDR3 protein: CASSDTGGSYEQYF. CDR3 in DNA: TGTGCCAGCAGTGATACGGGGGGATCCTACGAGCAGTACTTC.

Note on this clone: Other nucleotide sequences from this sample produce the same CDR3. This chain joins TRBV27 and TRBJ1-1, with a tentative D call TRBD1 (5 bases). The CDR3 spans 14 residues. The germline gives CDR1 MNHEY, CDR2 SMNVEV (reference sequence). V was clipped by 6 bases and J by 3 bases, with 14 bases between them. CDR3 nucleotide sequence: TGTGCCAGCAGCTTCTTAGAGGGGTACACTGAAGCTTTCTTT. Translated: CASSFLEGYTEAFF.

In this sample, this clone turned up once. The chain carries TRBV28 and TRBJ1-1, with a tentative D call TRBD1 (5 bases). Germline V gene data show CDR1 as MDHEN and CDR2 as SYDVKM. CDR3 length: 12 residues. V gave up 8 bases and J gave up 4 bases, with 11 bases separating them. CDR3 residues: CASAFRGTEAFF. CDR3 nucleotides: TGTGCCAGCGCTTTTAGGGGCACTGAAGCTTTCTTT.

The chain uses TRBV5-1 and TRBJ2-7; TRBD1 might be the D (6 bases). The CDR3 covers 16 residues. The V end was cut by 3 bases, the J end by 2 bases, with 18 bases between. Germline CDR1 and CDR2: SGHRS and YFSETQ. CDR3 residues: CASSSVDSQPAYEQYF. CDR3 in DNA: TGCGCCAGCAGCTCCGTGGACAGTCAACCGGCCTACGAGCAGTACTTC.

Comments on this clone: The junction differs from germline at one of its ends, possibly a read error. The chain combines TRBV13 with TRBJ2-7, with D hard to call. The CDR3 has 14 amino acids. Germline lookup yields CDR1 PRHDT and CDR2 FYEKMQ (reference sequence). The CDR3 coding sequence is TGTGCCAGCAGCCCTCCTACTCGGTACTACGGGCAGTACTTC. Translation: CASSPPTRYYGQYF.

The chain carries TRBV10-2 and TRBJ1-1, with a possible D match to TRBD1 (6 bases). The V gene's germline CDR1 is WSHSY and CDR2 SAAADI. Trimming stripped 0 bases from V and 3 bases from J, with 8 bases between. CDR3 length: 14 amino acids. The CDR3 region is CASSESTGYTEAFF. The DNA for the CDR3 is TGCGCCAGCAGTGAGTCGACAGGATACACTGAAGCTTTCTTT.

The chain joins TRBV27 to TRBJ1-1; D unresolved. The CDR3 loop spans 13 amino acids. Germline lookup yields CDR1 MNHEY and CDR2 SMNVEV (reference sequence). The V end lost 8 bases, the J end lost 0 bases, and 10 bases lay between the germline ends. CDR3 sequence (DNA): TGTGCCAGCGGCTGGGGTCTGAACACTGAAGCTTTCTTT. Protein sequence: CASGWGLNTEAFF.

This clone has just one count. The chain joins TRBV6-1 to TRBJ1-1; maybe TRBD1 (6 bases). Germline values: CDR1 MNHNS, CDR2 SASEGT. The ends were cut back, 1 base at V and 4 bases at J, with 7 bases in the middle. The CDR3 contains 13 residues. The CDR3 nucleotides are TGTGCCAGCAGTGAAGGGGGGGCCACTGAAGCTTTCTTT. Translation gives CASSEGGATEAFF.

This chain links TRBV5-6 with TRBJ2-5; 9 bases match TRBD1. This CDR3 comprises 15 residues. V shed 4 bases and J 4 bases; nucleotides not matched to a gene: 8. The germline V gene encodes CDR1 SGHDT and CDR2 YYEEEE. CDR3 bases: TGTGCCAGCAGCCCTGGACAGGGGAGATCAGAGACCCAGTACTTC. It encodes CASSPGQGRSETQYF.

The chain's CDR3 is CASSEGQGYEQYF. Here the CDR3 DNA reads TGTGCCAGCAGCGAGGGACAGGGCTACGAGCAGTACTTC. This chain connects TRBV9 to TRBJ2-7; 9 bases fit TRBD1. Germline CDR1 reads SGDLS; CDR2 reads YYNGEE. The CDR3 runs to 13 residues. V gave up 3 bases and J gave up 3 bases; unmatched junction bases: 1.

The chain employs TRBV6-5 and TRBJ2-1; D may be TRBD2 (5 bases). V shed 4 bases and J shed 2 bases, with 12 bases lying between them. The CDR3 consists of 15 residues. Germline V lookup: CDR1 MNHEY, CDR2 SVGAGI. This CDR3 is CASSFPGEPYNEQFF. The CDR3 DNA reads TGTGCCAGCAGTTTCCCCGGGGAACCCTACAATGAGCAGTTCTTC.

This sequence joins TRBV5-1 and TRBJ1-1; 12 nucleotides agree with TRBD1. The V gene's germline CDR1 is SGHRS and CDR2 YFSETQ. With 4 bases clipped from V and 5 bases from J, the junction kept 6 bases outside the gene matches. This CDR3 contains 15 residues. The CDR3 is CASSPGQGARTEAFF. The CDR3 DNA reads as TGCGCCAGCAGCCCGGGACAGGGGGCGAGGACTGAAGCTTTCTTT.

This sequence joins TRBV25-1 and TRBJ2-5; D is possibly TRBD1 or TRBD2 (5 bases each). CDR3 length: 14 residues. The V end lost 1 base, the J end lost 2 bases, and 8 bases lay between the germline ends. Germline V gives CDR1 MGHDK, CDR2 SYGVNS. The CDR3 loop reads CASSEFEGQETQYF. The CDR3 coding sequence is TGTGCCAGCAGTGAATTCGAGGGGCAAGAGACCCAGTACTTC.

The chain recombines TRBV19 with TRBJ2-1; D call uncertain. The CDR3 has 12 amino acids. The V end was cut by 6 bases, the J end by 5 bases, with 8 bases between. The germline gives CDR1 LNHDA, CDR2 SQIVND (reference sequence). CDR3 region: CASSLRDNEQFF. As DNA, the CDR3 is TGTGCCAGTAGCCTTCGAGACAATGAGCAGTTCTTC. Together with reference TRBV19 and TRBJ2-1, the CDR3 gives the full variable domain: DGGITQSPKYLFRKEGQNVTLSCEQNLNHDAMYWYRQDPGQGLRLIYYSQIVNDFQKGDIAEGYSVSREKKESFPLTVTSAQKNPTAFYLCASSLRDNEQFFGPGTRLTVL.

This clone showed up just a few times. The chain joins TRBV7-9 to TRBJ1-2, with 7 bases identical to TRBD1. Trimming at V came to 4 bases and at J to 5 bases, leaving 10 bases not matched to a gene. The CDR3 contains 15 residues. The germline V gene encodes CDR1 SEHNR and CDR2 FQNEAQ (reference sequence). CDR3 nucleotides: TGTGCCAGCAGCTCTGGTGGGACAGTTCTTTATGGCTACACCTTC. Translation gives CASSSGGTVLYGYTF.